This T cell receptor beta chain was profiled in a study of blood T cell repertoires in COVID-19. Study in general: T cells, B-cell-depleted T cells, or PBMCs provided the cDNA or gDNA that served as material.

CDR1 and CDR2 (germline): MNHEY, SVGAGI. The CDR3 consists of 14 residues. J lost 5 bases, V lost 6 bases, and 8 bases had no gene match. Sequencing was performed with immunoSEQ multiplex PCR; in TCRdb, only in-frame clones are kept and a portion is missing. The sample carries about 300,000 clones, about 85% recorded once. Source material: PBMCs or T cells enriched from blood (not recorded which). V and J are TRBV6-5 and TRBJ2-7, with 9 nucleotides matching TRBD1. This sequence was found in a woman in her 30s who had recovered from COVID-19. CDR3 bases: TGTGCCAGCAGGCCGGGACAGGGAATACACGAGCAGTACTTC. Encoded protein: CASRPGQGIHEQYF.